This TCR beta chain comes out of a study of T cell responses to AZD1222 COVID-19 vaccine. The length of the CDR3 is 14 residues. V was pared by 4 bases and J by 6 bases, with 15 bases between. The germline CDR1 and CDR2 sequences are SGHNT and YYREEE (reference sequence). Using immunoSEQ multiplex PCR, the repertoire was profiled, and TCRdb retains in-frame clones only, with some absent. The data hold 80,000 to 100,000 clones, with around 88% observed a single time. Comments on this clone: The antigen remains undetermined.

General study findings and limits: Just six AZD1222 recipients were seropositive at baseline. Researchers report vaccine-associated CD4 TCRs spanning spike, with dominance at 160-218 and 743-854. Females outnumbered males among donors, who were mostly white British; clonal diversity was possibly underestimated. Spike-specific TCR depth and breadth grew after two AZD1222 doses.

Here the sequenced sample was peripheral blood, taken 28 days after the second AZD1222 dose. The receptor was derived from an adult who received the AZD1222 COVID-19 vaccine. The rearrangement links TRBV5-4 to TRBJ2-3, with D possibly TRBD2 on 6 matching bases. CDR3 amino acids: CASSANSGGDTQYF. For the CDR3, the DNA is TGTGCCAGCAGCGCAAACTCCGGGGGTGATACGCAGTATTTT.